This T cell receptor beta chain came from a study of cytomegalovirus exposure and HLA in healthy donors. Findings and caveats of the study: Among immune exposure information, only CMV serostatus was available. In a later analysis, at a false discovery rate of 0.05, roughly 16,000 TCR beta sequences matched HLA alleles. While the bulk of TCR sequences proved rare, some public TCRs turned up in many donors.

In the case of this clone: Its antigen is undetermined.

The PCR was carried out with 60 Vbeta primers and 13 Jbeta primers. Generated by immunoSEQ multiplex PCR, the TCRdb table keeps only in-frame clones and is missing some. The profile shows 170,000 or so clones, over 80% of them singletons. Trimming took 1 base from V and 3 from J, leaving 10 bases between them. This CDR3 region has 15 residues. Germline CDR1 and CDR2: SGHTA and FQGNSA. Sequencing input: PBMCs. The chain combines TRBV7-2 with TRBJ2-1; no clear D. This clonotype was sampled from a man over 45 in good health and CMV-seronegative. The CDR3 region is CASSLGSTIYNEQFF. In nucleotides, the CDR3 is TGTGCCAGCAGCTTAGGGTCCACTATCTACAATGAGCAGTTCTTC.